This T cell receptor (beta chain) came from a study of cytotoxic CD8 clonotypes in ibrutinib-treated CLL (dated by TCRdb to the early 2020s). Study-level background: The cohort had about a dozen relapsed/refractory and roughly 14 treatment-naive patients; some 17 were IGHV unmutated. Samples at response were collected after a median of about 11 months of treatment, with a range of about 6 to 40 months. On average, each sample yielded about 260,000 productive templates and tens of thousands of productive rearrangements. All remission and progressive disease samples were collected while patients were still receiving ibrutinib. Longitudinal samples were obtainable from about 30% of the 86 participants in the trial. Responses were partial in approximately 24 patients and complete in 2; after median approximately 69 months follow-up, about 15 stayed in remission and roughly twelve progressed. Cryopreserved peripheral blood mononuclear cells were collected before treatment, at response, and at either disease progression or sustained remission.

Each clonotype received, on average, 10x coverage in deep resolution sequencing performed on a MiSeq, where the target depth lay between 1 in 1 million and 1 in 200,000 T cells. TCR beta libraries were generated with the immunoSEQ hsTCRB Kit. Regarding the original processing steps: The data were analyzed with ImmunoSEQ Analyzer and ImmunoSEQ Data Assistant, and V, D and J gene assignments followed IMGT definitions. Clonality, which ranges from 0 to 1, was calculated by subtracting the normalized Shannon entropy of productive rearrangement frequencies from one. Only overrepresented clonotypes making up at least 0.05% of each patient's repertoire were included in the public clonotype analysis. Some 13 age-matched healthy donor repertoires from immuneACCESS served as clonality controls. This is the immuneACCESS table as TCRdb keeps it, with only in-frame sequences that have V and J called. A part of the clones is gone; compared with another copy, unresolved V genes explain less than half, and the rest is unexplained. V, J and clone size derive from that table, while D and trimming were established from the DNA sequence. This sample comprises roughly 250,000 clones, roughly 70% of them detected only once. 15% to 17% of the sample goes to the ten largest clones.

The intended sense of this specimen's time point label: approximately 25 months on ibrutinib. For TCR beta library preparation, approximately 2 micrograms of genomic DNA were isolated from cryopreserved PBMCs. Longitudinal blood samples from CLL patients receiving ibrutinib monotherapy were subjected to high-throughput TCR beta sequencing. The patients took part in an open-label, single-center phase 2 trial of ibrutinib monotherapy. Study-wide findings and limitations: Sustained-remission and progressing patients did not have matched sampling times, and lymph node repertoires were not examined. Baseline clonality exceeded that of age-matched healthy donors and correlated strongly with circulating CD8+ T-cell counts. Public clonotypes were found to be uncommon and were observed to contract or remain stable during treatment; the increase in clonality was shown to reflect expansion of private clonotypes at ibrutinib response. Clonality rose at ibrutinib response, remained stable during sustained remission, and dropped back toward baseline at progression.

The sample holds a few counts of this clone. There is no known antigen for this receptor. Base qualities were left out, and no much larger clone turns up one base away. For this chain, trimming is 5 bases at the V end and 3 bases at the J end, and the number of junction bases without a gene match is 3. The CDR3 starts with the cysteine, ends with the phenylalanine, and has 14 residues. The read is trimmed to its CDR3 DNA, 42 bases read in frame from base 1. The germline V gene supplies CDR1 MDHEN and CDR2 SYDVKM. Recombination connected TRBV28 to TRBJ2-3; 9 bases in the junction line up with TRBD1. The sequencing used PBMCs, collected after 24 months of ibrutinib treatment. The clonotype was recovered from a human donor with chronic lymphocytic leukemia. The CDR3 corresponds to CASSTGQGTDTQYF. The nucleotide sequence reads TGTGCCAGCAGTACCGGACAGGGGACAGATACGCAGTATTTT.